The clone carrying this T cell receptor beta chain was observed at least ten times. The target antigen is unknown. Noted time point: persistent/refractory GD, antithyroid drugs over 5 years with positive TRAb. PBMC RNA served as the TCR library source. One endocrinology department in Xi'an, China, was where patients came from. The collection involved drawing 8 to 9 milliliters of peripheral blood into EDTA tubes. From germline, CDR1 is MDHEN and CDR2 SYDVKM. This CDR3 is 12 amino acids long. V shed 8 bases and J 3 bases; nucleotides not matched to a gene: 4. The data derive from a study of regulatory T cells in long-lasting Graves disease. Study-wide points: TRBV28, TRBJ1-2 and TRBJ2-5 were segments that persistent disease favored. Those with persistent disease had in common more public clonotypes (roughly 3,000) than new patients (approximately 990).

HTBI primers from iRepertoire and Arm-PCR of CDR3 regions yielded the TCR beta libraries. Using its own MiXCR run on the multiplex PCR reads, TCRdb lists one record per CDR3 protein. The sample has about 310,000 distinct CDR3 sequences, more than 20% seen once. This rearrangement joins TRBV28 to TRBJ2-7; 7 bases line up with TRBD2. The TCR sequence derives from a female donor with Graves disease. The sample was peripheral blood mononuclear cells (PBMCs), taken when the disease was refractory, from a patient treated with antithyroid drugs. In DNA, the CDR3 is TGTGCCAGCCGCGGGAGTCACTACGAGCAGTACTTC. Amino acid sequence: CASRGSHYEQYF.